These 17 T cell receptor beta chains were all obtained from the same sample, sequenced in a study of monozygotic twins with inflammatory bowel disease (dated by TCRdb to the late 2010s). Libraries were made using 5' RACE. Instrument on record: Illumina HiSeq 2500. The reads underwent TCRdb reprocessing, giving one record for each CDR3 protein sequence and no DNA. The sample table gives over 200,000 distinct CDR3 sequences. The top ten hold 1.5% to 2% of the sample. The source material was blood. Receptors originate from a human donor with ulcerative colitis or Crohn's disease, or a healthy co-twin of an affected twin (not recorded which).

The chain employs TRBV11-2 and TRBJ2-7; absent DNA, TCRdb's TRBD1 call cannot be checked. CDR1 is SGHAT, CDR2 FQNNGV, per germline. The CDR3 is 12 residues long. CDR3: CASSLDRQGRYF.

This sequence joins TRBV4-2 and TRBJ2-1; TCRdb names TRBD2, which stays unverified in the absence of DNA. Per germline, CDR1 LGHNA and CDR2 YNFKEQ. CDR3 length equals 16 residues. The CDR3 loop is CASSHLPGLADNEQFF.

The rearrangement uses TRBV7-3 and TRBJ2-4. The CDR3 loop spans 13 amino acids. Germline CDR1 SGHTA, CDR2 FQGTGA. The CDR3 loop is CASSLATGNIQYF.

The chain has TRBV10-2 and TRBJ1-2. The CDR3 is 13 amino acids. CDR1 WSHSY and CDR2 SAAADI come from the germline V gene. The CDR3 here is CASKNTANYGYTF.

V is TRBV2 and J is TRBJ1-1; there is no DNA to check the TCRdb D call of TRBD1. Germline V gene lookup returns CDR1 SNHLY and CDR2 FYNNEI. The CDR3 spans 11 residues. CDR3: CASSPQGQAFF.

The CDR3: CASSFGLAGINEQFF. The V call is TRBV5-6, the J call TRBJ2-1; no DNA is available, so the TRBD2 call from TCRdb remains unchecked. This CDR3 region has 15 residues. Germline values: CDR1 SGHDT, CDR2 YYEEEE. The entire variable domain, with the rest obtained from reference TRBV5-6 and TRBJ2-1, is as follows: DAGVTQSPTHLIKTRGQQVTLRCSPKSGHDTVSWYQQALGQGPQFIFQYYEEEERQRGNFPDRFSGHQFPNYSSELNVNALLLGDSALYLCASSFGLAGINEQFFGPGTRLTVL.

The chain recombines TRBV19 with TRBJ2-7; TCRdb gives TRBD2 as the D gene, but with no DNA this cannot be confirmed. There are 16 residues in the CDR3. The germline V gene has CDR1 LNHDA and CDR2 SQIVND (reference sequence). CDR3 sequence: CASSLQAGVGIYEQYF.

This chain links TRBV18 with TRBJ2-3; the D call of TRBD2 rests on TCRdb alone, since no DNA is present to check it. The germline V gene encodes CDR1 KGHSH and CDR2 LQKENI. This CDR3 region has 17 residues. CDR3 sequence reads: CASSPMLPDDGADTQYF.

The chain couples TRBV20-1 to TRBJ2-7; TCRdb names TRBD2, which stays unverified in the absence of DNA. This CDR3 region has 12 residues. CDR1 DFQATT and CDR2 SNEGSKA come from the germline V gene (reference sequence). The CDR3 sequence: CSAREEGREQYF.

This chain uses TRBV15 with TRBJ1-1. The length of the CDR3 is 13 residues. Germline V lookup: CDR1 LNHNV, CDR2 YYDKDF (reference sequence). CDR3 region: CATSRQLGSEAFF.

The chain has TRBV29-1 and TRBJ1-2; TCRdb returns TRBD1, unconfirmable since there is no DNA. Germline-derived CDR1 and CDR2 are SQVTM and ANQGSEA. The CDR3 contains 13 residues. The CDR3 sequence is CSVGGTGVPGYTF. The full variable domain, its missing parts supplied by reference TRBV29-1 and TRBJ1-2, is SAVISQKPSRDICQRGTSLTIQCQVDSQVTMMFWYRQQPGQSLTLIATANQGSEATYESGFVIDKFPISRPNLTFSTLTVSNMSPEDSSIYLCSVGGTGVPGYTFGSGTRLTVV.

V gene TRBV19 combines with J gene TRBJ1-5; TCRdb outputs TRBD1, but without DNA this stays unchecked. The CDR3 has 12 amino acids. The germline CDR1 and CDR2 sequences are LNHDA and SQIVND (reference sequence). This chain's CDR3 is CASRDRQQPQHF.

The rearrangement links TRBV7-2 to TRBJ2-1. From germline, CDR1 is SGHTA and CDR2 FQGNSA. This CDR3 region has 15 residues. CDR3 sequence: CASRTEIVSYNEQFF.

The chain recombines TRBV7-8 with TRBJ1-3. CDR3 length: 17 residues. CDR1 is SGHVS, CDR2 FQNEAQ, per germline. The CDR3 sequence: CASVEGDPRTIGNTIYF.

The chain joins TRBV9 to TRBJ1-1; TCRdb designates TRBD1, a call that cannot be tested without DNA. Germline assignment: CDR1 SGDLS and CDR2 YYNGEE. CDR3 length: 14 residues. CDR3 residues: CASSVDTRGTEAFF.

The J gene is TRBJ1-3, the V gene TRBV5-1. Germline V gives CDR1 SGHRS, CDR2 YFSETQ. The CDR3 is 16 residues long. CDR3 protein: CASSTDRGSSGNTIYF.

This chain connects TRBV5-1 to TRBJ2-1; the TRBD1 assignment by TCRdb is unverifiable without DNA. Germline CDR1 is SGHRS and CDR2 is YFSETQ. The CDR3 is made up of 16 amino acids. This CDR3 reads CASSLEGQGAYNEQFF.